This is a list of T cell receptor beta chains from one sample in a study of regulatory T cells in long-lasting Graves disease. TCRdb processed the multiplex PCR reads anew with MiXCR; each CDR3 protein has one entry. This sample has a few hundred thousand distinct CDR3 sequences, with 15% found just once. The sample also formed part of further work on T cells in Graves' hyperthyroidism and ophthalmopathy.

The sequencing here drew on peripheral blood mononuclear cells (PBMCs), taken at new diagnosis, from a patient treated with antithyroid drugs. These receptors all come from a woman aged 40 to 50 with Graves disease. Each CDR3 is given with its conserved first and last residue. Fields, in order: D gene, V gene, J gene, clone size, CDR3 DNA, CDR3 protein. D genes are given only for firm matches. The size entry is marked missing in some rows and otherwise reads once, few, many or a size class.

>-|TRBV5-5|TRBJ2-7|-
TGTGCCAGCAGCTCGGACATTTCCTACGAGCAGTACTTC
CASSSDISYEQYF
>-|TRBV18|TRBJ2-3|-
TGTGCCAGCTCACCACCGACTAGGGCAGATACGCAGTATTTT
CASSPPTRADTQYF
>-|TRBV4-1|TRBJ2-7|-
TGCGCCAGCAGCCAAATTGATAACCCCTACGAGCAGTACTTC
CASSQIDNPYEQYF
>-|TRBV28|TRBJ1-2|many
TGTGCCAGCAGTGGCTATGGCTACACCTTC
CASSGYGYTF
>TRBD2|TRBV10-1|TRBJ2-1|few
TGCGCCAGCAGTGGTGGACTAGCGGAGGGACCCAAGTACAATGAGCAGTTCTTC
CASSGGLAEGPKYNEQFF
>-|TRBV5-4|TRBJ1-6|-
TGTGCCAGCAGCTTGGGGGCAGGCCAGTATAATTCACCCCTCCACTTT
CASSLGAGQYNSPLHF
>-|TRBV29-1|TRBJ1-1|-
TGCAGCGTTGAAGAAGGAGATTTTACTCTCTTT
CSVEEGDFTLF
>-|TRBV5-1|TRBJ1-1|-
TGCGCCAGCAGCTTGGACCAGAACACTGAAGCTTTCTTT
CASSLDQNTEAFF
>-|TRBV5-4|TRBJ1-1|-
TGTGCCAGCAGCTCATATTCCGGGACACACAACACTGAAGCTTTCTTT
CASSSYSGTHNTEAFF
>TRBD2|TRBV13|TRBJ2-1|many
TGTGCCAGCAGCCCGGAGGGGCGGGAGAGGTATGAGCAGTTCTTC
CASSPEGRERYEQFF
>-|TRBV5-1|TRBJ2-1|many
TGCGCCAGCAGCTTGGCCCAGGGGTATTACAATGAGCAGTTCTTC
CASSLAQGYYNEQFF
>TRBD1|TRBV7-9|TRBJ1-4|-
TGTGCCAGCAGCACAAAGACAGGGGTGACTGAAAAACTGTTTTTT
CASSTKTGVTEKLFF
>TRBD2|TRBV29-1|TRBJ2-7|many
TGCAGCGTTGTGGGCAGCGGGGGGACCTACGAGCAGTACTTC
CSVVGSGGTYEQYF
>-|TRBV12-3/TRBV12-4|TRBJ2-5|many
TGTGCCAGCAGCCCACCCGGGCCGGATTCAGAGACCCAGTACTTC
CASSPPGPDSETQYF
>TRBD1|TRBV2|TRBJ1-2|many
TGTGCCAGCGGAAGGACAGGGGGTACCTATGGCTACACCTTC
CASGRTGGTYGYTF
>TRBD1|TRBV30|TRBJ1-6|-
TGTGCCTGGAGTGTAGGGCGAACAGGGGCCTCACCCCTCCACTTT
CAWSVGRTGASPLHF
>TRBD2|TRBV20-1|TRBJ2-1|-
TGCAGTGCTAGTTCCTCCGCTAGCGGGAGCTACAATGAGCAGTTCTTC
CSASSSASGSYNEQFF
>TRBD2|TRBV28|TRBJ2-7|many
TGTGCCAGCAGTCCGTTGCGGGAGGTCCACGAGCAGTACTTC
CASSPLREVHEQYF
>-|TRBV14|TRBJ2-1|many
TGTGCCAGCAGCCCGCGTAGGGGGGAGGGCCGGAATGAGCAGTTCTTC
CASSPRRGEGRNEQFF
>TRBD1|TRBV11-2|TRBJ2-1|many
TGTGCCAGCAGCTCGTACAGGGGAAGGTTCTACAATGAGCAGTTCTTC
CASSSYRGRFYNEQFF
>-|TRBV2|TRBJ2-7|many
TGTGCCACCGACTCGGGCCAAAGCGAGCACGAGCAGTACTTC
CATDSGQSEHEQYF
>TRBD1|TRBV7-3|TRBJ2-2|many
TGTGCCAGCAGCTTAGGGGACAGTGGGGAGCTGTTTTTT
CASSLGDSGELFF
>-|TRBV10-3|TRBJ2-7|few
TGTGCCACCCGGAAGGGTCAATCCTACGAGCAGTACTTC
CATRKGQSYEQYF
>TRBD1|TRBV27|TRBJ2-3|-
TGTGCCAGCCGCTTTGGACAGGGTACAGATACGCAGTATTTT
CASRFGQGTDTQYF
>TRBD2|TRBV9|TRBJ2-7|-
TGTGCCAGCAGTGCTACCAGCGGGAGCCGGCCCTACGAGCAGTACTTC
CASSATSGSRPYEQYF
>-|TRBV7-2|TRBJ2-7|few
TGTGCCAGCAGCTCACGGGACGGTCTTGAGCAGTACTTC
CASSSRDGLEQYF
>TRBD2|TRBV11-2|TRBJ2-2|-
TGTGCCAGCAGCCAGACTAGCGGGAAAAGTACCGGGGAGCTGTTTTTT
CASSQTSGKSTGELFF
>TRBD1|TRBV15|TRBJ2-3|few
TGTGCCACCAGCAGAGAATGGGACAGGGTCTTGGGCACAGATACGCAGTATTTT
CATSREWDRVLGTDTQYF
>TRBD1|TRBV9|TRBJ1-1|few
TGTGCCAGCAGCGTACAGGGGGCTTTGAACACTGAAGCTTTCTTT
CASSVQGALNTEAFF
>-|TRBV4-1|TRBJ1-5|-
TGCGCCAGCAGCCAGGTAAAGAGCAATCAGCCCCAGCATTTT
CASSQVKSNQPQHF
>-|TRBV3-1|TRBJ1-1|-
TGTGCCAGCAGCCAAGATGAAGAGCGGGAAGCTTTCTTT
CASSQDEEREAFF
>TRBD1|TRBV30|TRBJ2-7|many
TGTGCCTGGACCTGGACAGGGGAGGGCGAGCAGTACTTC
CAWTWTGEGEQYF